Listed below are T cell receptor beta chains from one sample, sequenced in a study of T cell repertoires in aging, cancer and after chemotherapy. Each CDR3 protein is one row after TCRdb ran MiXCR on the multiplex PCR reads. The sample lists about 4,800 distinct CDR3 sequences, 20% to 25% seen once, with around 10% in the top ten. The source material was blood. The receptors shown here come from a human donor in good health. The donor label of this sample is uncertain. The conserved cysteine and the conserved F or W are not part of the CDR3 here.

v_gene,j_gene,CDR3aa
TRBV5-5,TRBJ2-1,ASSLTRGRYNEQF
TRBV5-1,TRBJ1-2,ASSPSGGLSGYT
TRBV29-1,TRBJ2-7,SVVFQRNYYEQY
TRBV6-1,TRBJ1-2,ASSEDGSNYGYT
TRBV5-1,TRBJ1-1,ASSAHAGIRNTEAF
TRBV30,TRBJ1-6,AWSVVWRDSPLH
TRBV28,TRBJ2-7,ASSLFRGEQY
TRBV20-1,TRBJ2-3,SAKLAGGHTQY
TRBV11-2,TRBJ2-1,ASSSLIGYNEQF
TRBV10-3,TRBJ2-3,AISEVSADTQY
TRBV21-1,TRBJ2-7,ASSHGSGTGAEQY
TRBV5-6,TRBJ2-7,ASSLYGGYEQY
TRBV15,TRBJ2-5,ATSARSQGPQETQY
TRBV27,TRBJ2-6,ASSVGRSSGANVLT
TRBV21-1,TRBJ2-6,ASSKKTGRAQRISGANVLT
TRBV11-2,TRBJ1-2,ASSFLDRVVGYT
TRBV7-3,TRBJ2-2,ASSGGDRVNTGELF
TRBV15,TRBJ2-7,ATSRERRARPYEQY
TRBV6-2/TRBV6-3,TRBJ1-6,ASSIRGARVDSPLH
TRBV27,TRBJ2-1,ASSLLAGPEQF
TRBV20-1,TRBJ2-3,SASRQEVPDTQY
TRBV28,TRBJ2-7,ASSRQGAHEQY
TRBV11-3,TRBJ1-5,ASSPRDRGQYSNQPQH
TRBV6-4,TRBJ2-3,ASSEVGGTDTQY
TRBV13,TRBJ2-3,ASSSGQLTDTQY
TRBV12-3/TRBV12-4,TRBJ1-6,ASKKKGGANSPLH
TRBV4-1,TRBJ2-1,ASSQGRGLASYNEQF
TRBV28,TRBJ1-2,ASSSLSSGTGAGYT
TRBV7-6,TRBJ2-7,ASSSPDREQY
TRBV30,TRBJ1-5,AWSRDRGEGGNQPQH
TRBV7-9,TRBJ2-2,ASSLRRQGFRTGELF
TRBV5-4,TRBJ1-1,ASSFLGDTEAF
TRBV24-1,TRBJ2-5,ATSDPRPPRAETQY
TRBV12-3/TRBV12-4,TRBJ1-5,ASSGGVGSYQRQH
TRBV5-6,TRBJ2-2,ASSGGQAGLAGANTGELF
TRBV20-1,TRBJ2-7,SATDPPGRREQY
TRBV18,TRBJ2-2,ASSFGANTGELF
TRBV7-6,TRBJ1-1,ASSFLTGWDTEAF
TRBV29-1,TRBJ2-3,SVECRRRPDTQY
TRBV5-4,TRBJ2-6,ASSLRDIRSGANVLT
TRBV12-3/TRBV12-4,TRBJ2-7,ASTSGTGGPYEQY